The T cell receptor beta chain described here comes from a study of beta chain features in type 1 diabetes. General study points: Type 1 diabetes patients showed a moderate but significant shortening of TCRB CDR3s in all four CD4+ subsets.

The V end was cut by 0 bases, the J end by 5 bases, with 9 bases between. Per germline, CDR1 SGDLS and CDR2 YYNGEE. The length of the CDR3 is 14 residues. Expressed TCRB transcripts were sequenced because the entire RNA isolate underwent reverse transcription. The protocol was immunoSEQ multiplex PCR, while the TCRdb copy is restricted to in-frame clones and leaves out a portion. Among a few hundred thousand clones listed, approximately 15% were seen once. Of note for this clone: The antigen is unknown.

Sequenced: naive CD4+ T cells from blood. This sequence was found in a man aged 30 to 45 with type 1 diabetes. V gene TRBV9 combines with J gene TRBJ1-5; no definite D call. This CDR3 is CASSVGNGDQPQHF. The CDR3 nucleotides read TGTGCCAGCAGCGTAGGCAATGGAGATCAGCCCCAGCATTTT.